This entry lists 21 T cell receptor beta chains sequenced from one sample in a study of neurological immune-mediated disorders. A single record per CDR3 protein comes from TCRdb applying MiXCR to the 5' RACE reads. The sample includes roughly 61,000 distinct CDR3 sequences, more than 20% seen only once; the top ten take about 4.3%. Time point specified: technical triplicate 2. Sequenced material: PBMCs. The receptor set was obtained from a man between 60 and 70 years old with HTLV-1-associated myelopathy (HAM/TSP).

This clonotype was counted between two and nine times. The rearrangement joins TRBV24-1 to TRBJ2-1; tentatively, D is TRBD1 (6 bases). The CDR3 length is 14 residues. The ends were cut back, 8 bases at V and 5 bases at J, with 15 bases in the middle. The germline gives CDR1 KGHDR, CDR2 SFDVKD. The CDR3 loop is CATTGTGHNNEQFF. The CDR3 DNA reads as TGTGCCACCACGGGAACAGGGCATAACAATGAGCAGTTCTTC.

This clonotype appeared many times. The chain has TRBV28 and TRBJ2-3; 9 bases match TRBD1. The CDR3 length is 17 residues. J gave up 6 bases and V 5 bases, and 15 bases lay outside the gene matches. The germline V gene has CDR1 MDHEN and CDR2 SYDVKM. The chain's CDR3 is CASSQNPGQGRGDTQYF. The DNA for the CDR3 is TGTGCCAGCAGTCAAAACCCGGGACAGGGTCGAGGGGATACGCAGTATTTT.

The table lists this clonotype with many counts. The rearrangement joins TRBV27 to TRBJ1-1, with D possibly matching TRBD1 (6 bases). CDR1 and CDR2 (germline): MNHEY, SMNVEV (reference sequence). The CDR3 covers 14 residues. The ends were cut back, 4 bases at V and 2 bases at J, with 11 bases in the middle. This chain's CDR3 is CASSSRGYNTEAFF. DNA for the CDR3: TGTGCCAGCAGTTCAAGGGGGTATAACACTGAAGCTTTCTTT.

V gene TRBV6-1 combines with J gene TRBJ2-5; D is perhaps TRBD1 or TRBD2 (5 bases each). Trimming pared 2 bases from V and 6 bases from J, leaving 10 bases between. The CDR3 consists of 13 residues. Germline-derived CDR1 and CDR2 are MNHNS and SASEGT. This CDR3 is CASSETGQKTQYF. In DNA form, the CDR3 reads TGTGCCAGCAGTGAAACGGGGCAAAAGACCCAGTACTTC.

This clonotype was picked up many times. The chain combines TRBV10-3 with TRBJ2-3; 9 bases fit TRBD1. Germline V gives CDR1 ENHRY, CDR2 SYGVKD. Trimming cost V 6 bases and J 3 bases; bases outside gene matches: 1. There are 13 residues in the CDR3. The CDR3 region is CAISDRGTDTQYF. CDR3 bases: TGTGCCATCAGCGACAGGGGGACAGATACGCAGTATTTT.

The table lists this clonotype with many counts. The CDR3 nucleotides read TGTGCCAGCAGCTTGACCGTTACCTTTATGACGGGCTACACCTTC. Encoded protein: CASSLTVTFMTGYTF. The rearrangement uses TRBV5-5 and TRBJ1-2; no definite D call. The CDR3 runs to 15 residues. V shed 1 base and J shed 8 bases, with 18 bases lying between them. CDR1 and CDR2 (germline): SGHKS, YYEKEE (reference sequence).

This clonotype was seen repeatedly, ten times or more. Possible read error: a much larger clone is one base away. The chain is built from TRBV2 and TRBJ1-2; no definite D call. The CDR3 has 12 residues. V dropped 0 bases and J dropped 14 bases, with 13 bases sitting between them. Germline V lookup: CDR1 SNHLY, CDR2 FYNNEI. The CDR3 loop is CASSEAMMSVTF. The CDR3 bases are TGTGCCAGCAGTGAAGCGATGATGAGTGTAACCTTC.

The sample holds many counts of this clonotype. The V gene is TRBV7-9, the J gene TRBJ1-2, with 8 bases aligning to TRBD1. CDR3 size: 13 residues. Per germline, CDR1 SEHNR and CDR2 FQNEAQ (reference sequence). The V gene end was trimmed by 5 bases and the J gene end by 4 bases; junction bases not matched to a gene: 3. The CDR3 DNA follows: TGTGCCAGCAGCGACAGGGGTGGCTATGGCTACACCTTC. Its translation: CASSDRGGYGYTF.

This clonotype was observed at least ten times. The V call is TRBV5-1, the J call TRBJ2-7; a possible D gene is TRBD2 (6 bases). V lost 7 bases, J lost 7 bases, and 18 bases lay in between. This CDR3 spans 13 amino acids. From germline, CDR1 is SGHRS and CDR2 YFSETQ. The CDR3 loop is CASRLAPAGEQYF. The CDR3 nucleotides are TGCGCCAGCCGGCTCGCGCCGGCGGGGGAGCAGTACTTC.

This clonotype was detected ten times or more. This rearrangement joins TRBV9 to TRBJ2-2; D is unresolved. Germline V gives CDR1 SGDLS, CDR2 YYNGEE. The germline V and J ends were trimmed by 2 bases and 0 bases, with 8 bases remaining between them. CDR3 length equals 15 residues. CDR3 in amino acids: CASSVTTTNTGELFF. Here the CDR3 DNA reads TGTGCCAGCAGCGTTACGACCACGAACACCGGGGAGCTGTTTTTT.

This clonotype was observed many times. The rearrangement uses TRBV20-1 and TRBJ1-4; perhaps TRBD1 as D (5 bases). The CDR3 loop spans 12 amino acids. Germline loops: CDR1 DFQATT, CDR2 SNEGSKA (reference sequence). V lost 0 bases and J lost 12, with 11 bases in between. The CDR3 loop reads CSARDHLGELFF. DNA for the CDR3: TGCAGTGCTAGAGATCACCTGGGGGAACTGTTTTTT.

This clonotype was detected many times. The gene calls are TRBV7-9 and TRBJ1-3, with 7 bases matching TRBD1. This CDR3 comprises 15 residues. The germline CDR1 and CDR2 sequences are SEHNR and FQNEAQ (reference sequence). J gave up 1 base and V 5 bases, and 5 bases lay outside the gene matches. CDR3 sequence reads: CASSPTGVSGNTIYF. The CDR3 DNA is TGTGCCAGCAGCCCCACAGGGGTATCTGGAAACACCATATATTTT.

This clonotype was seen repeatedly, ten times or more. The chain carries TRBV27 and TRBJ1-1; D not resolved. Per the germline V gene, CDR1 is MNHEY and CDR2 is SMNVEV (reference sequence). The CDR3 loop spans 13 amino acids. V lost 3 bases to trimming and J lost 1 base, with 6 bases between them. The CDR3: CASSFLANTEAFF. The DNA of the CDR3 is TGTGCCAGCAGTTTCTTAGCGAACACTGAAGCTTTCTTT.

This clonotype has a count of ten or more. The rearrangement uses TRBV7-3 and TRBJ2-1, with D uncertain. V gave up 0 bases and J gave up 9 bases, with 12 bases separating them. The CDR3 has 14 amino acids. Germline V gene sequence: CDR1 SGHTA, CDR2 FQGTGA. This CDR3 is CASSLTSDFGEQFF. CDR3 DNA sequence: TGTGCCAGCAGCTTAACGTCCGACTTCGGTGAGCAGTTCTTC.

Ten or more counts support this clonotype. The chain is built from TRBV20-1 and TRBJ2-5; D may be TRBD1 (6 bases). Germline V gives CDR1 DFQATT, CDR2 SNEGSKA (reference sequence). The V and J ends lost 5 bases and 1 base respectively, with 11 bases between them. This CDR3 contains 13 residues. The CDR3 here is CSAHIQGQETQYF. The DNA of the CDR3 is TGCAGTGCTCATATACAGGGCCAAGAGACCCAGTACTTC.

This clonotype showed up many times. The rearrangement links TRBV5-1 to TRBJ2-2; TRBD2 aligns across 8 bases. CDR3 length: 15 amino acids. J lost 5 bases, V lost 4 bases, and 7 bases had no gene match. Germline values: CDR1 SGHRS, CDR2 YFSETQ. CDR3 nucleotides: TGCGCCAGCAGCCTCTTAGCGGGAAAGACCGGGGAGCTGTTTTTT. Translated, it gives CASSLLAGKTGELFF.

This clonotype showed up many times. The chain is built from TRBV5-4 and TRBJ2-6; 10 bases align to TRBD2. Germline V gives CDR1 SGHNT, CDR2 YYREEE (reference sequence). V trimming: 5 bases; J trimming: 3 bases; junction bases outside the gene matches: 11. The CDR3 is 18 residues long. For the CDR3, the DNA is TGTGCCAGCAGGTTGTGGACTAGCGGCTTGGTTGGGGCCAACGTCCTGACTTTC. Translating gives CASRLWTSGLVGANVLTF.

The V call is TRBV5-1, the J call TRBJ2-2; 8 bases agree with TRBD1. The germline V gene encodes CDR1 SGHRS and CDR2 YFSETQ. The CDR3 has 15 amino acids. Germline trimming cut 3 bases from V and 6 bases from J; bases unmatched to any gene: 7. In nucleotides, the CDR3 is TGCGCCAGCAGCTACGGGACAGGATTAGCCGGGGAGCTGTTTTTT. It is translated as CASSYGTGLAGELFF.

The chain combines TRBV20-1 with TRBJ1-5; D gene ambiguous. The ends were cut back, 3 bases at V and 4 bases at J, with 10 bases in the middle. The germline V gene has CDR1 DFQATT and CDR2 SNEGSKA (reference sequence). This CDR3 is built from 13 residues. The CDR3 DNA sequence: TGCAGTGCTAGGGAGCCAGCTAATCAGCCCCAGCATTTT. Translation gives CSAREPANQPQHF.

The sample holds a few counts of this clonotype. The genes are TRBV7-8 and TRBJ1-5; 7 bases fit TRBD1. There are 17 residues in the CDR3. Germline V gives CDR1 SGHVS, CDR2 FQNEAQ. V was clipped by 4 bases and J by 7 bases; unmatched bases: 16. The CDR3 nucleotides are TGTGCCAGCAGCTCCTTTCGGCCAGGGGGAAGGAGCCAGCCCCAGCATTTT. It encodes CASSSFRPGGRSQPQHF.

The table lists this clonotype with many counts. The V call is TRBV20-1, the J call TRBJ2-5, with TRBD2 identical over 8 bases. V gave up 0 bases and J gave up 3 bases; unmatched junction bases: 3. CDR1 and CDR2 (germline): DFQATT, SNEGSKA (reference sequence). The CDR3 is 14 amino acids. For the CDR3, the DNA is TGCAGTGCTAGAGAGCCGGGGGGGAAAGAGACCCAGTACTTC. It codes for CSAREPGGKETQYF.